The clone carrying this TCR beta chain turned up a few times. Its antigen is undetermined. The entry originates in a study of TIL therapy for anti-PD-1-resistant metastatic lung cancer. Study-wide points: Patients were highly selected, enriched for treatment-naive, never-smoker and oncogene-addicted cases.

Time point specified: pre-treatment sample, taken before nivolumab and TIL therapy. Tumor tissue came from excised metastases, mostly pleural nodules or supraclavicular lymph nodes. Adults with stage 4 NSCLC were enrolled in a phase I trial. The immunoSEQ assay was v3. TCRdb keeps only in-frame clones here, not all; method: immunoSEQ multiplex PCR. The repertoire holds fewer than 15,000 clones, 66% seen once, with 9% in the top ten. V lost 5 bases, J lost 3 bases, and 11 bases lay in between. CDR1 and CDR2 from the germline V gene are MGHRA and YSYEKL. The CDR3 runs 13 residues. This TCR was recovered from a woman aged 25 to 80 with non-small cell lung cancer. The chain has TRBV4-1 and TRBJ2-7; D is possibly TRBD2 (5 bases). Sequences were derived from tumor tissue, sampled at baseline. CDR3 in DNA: TGCGCCAGCAGCGAAGGACTGAGCTACGAGCAGTACTTC. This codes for CASSEGLSYEQYF.